This T cell receptor beta chain was recorded in a study of beta chain features in type 1 diabetes. General observations from the study: Type 1 diabetes patients had VDJ junctions that carried fewer insertions and more deletions. All four CD4+ subsets of Type 1 diabetes patients contained TCRB CDR3s that were moderately but significantly shorter.

The isolated RNA, all of it, was reverse transcribed, so expressed TCRB transcripts were what got sequenced. Using immunoSEQ multiplex PCR, the repertoire was profiled, and TCRdb retains in-frame clones only, with some absent. The profile shows about 120,000 clones, 15% to 20% of them singletons. About this clone itself: Its antigen is not known.

It was one heparinised blood draw, averaging approximately 100 mL, that each donor gave. CD4+ naive, central memory, regulatory and stem cell-like memory subsets were isolated by sorting on CD45RO/CCR7/CD25/CD127/CD95/CD27. The CDR3 totals 14 residues. V was clipped by 2 bases and J by 8 bases; unmatched bases: 6. Germline CDR1 is SGHTA and CDR2 is FQGNSA. This chain links TRBV7-2 with TRBJ2-1; TRBD2 agrees at 7 bases. The sequence derives from a man aged 25-45 years with type 1 diabetes. Sequenced input: central memory CD4+ T cells from blood. The CDR3 sequence: CASSLSTSLHEQFF. Here the CDR3 DNA reads TGTGCCAGCAGCTTATCGACTAGCCTCCATGAGCAGTTCTTC.